Reported below is one T cell receptor (beta chain). Only in-frame clones appear in the TCRdb table, and some are missing; sequencing was by immunoSEQ multiplex PCR. Among roughly 260,000 clones listed, more than 70% were seen once. The CDR3 has 13 amino acids. V dropped 4 bases and J dropped 4; count of bases not matched to a gene: 4. Per the germline V gene, CDR1 is SGHNT and CDR2 is YYREEE (reference sequence). The data were taken from a study of blood T cell repertoires in COVID-19. Study overall: From T cells, B-cell-depleted T cells, or PBMCs came the material, which was cDNA or gDNA.

Seattle participants joined during active infection and were tracked over time. Material for sequencing was peripheral blood. This chain uses TRBV5-4 with TRBJ1-1; the match to TRBD1 covers 7 bases. This TCR was recovered from a woman aged 25 to 39 with COVID-19, enrolled during active disease. CDR3 region: CASSADRATEAFF. The CDR3 DNA reads as TGTGCCAGCAGCGCAGACAGGGCCACTGAAGCTTTCTTT.